This T cell receptor (beta chain) came from a study of early T cells in non-severe SARS-CoV-2 infection. Study outcomes and limitations: In VDJdb matching, anti-spike CD8 responses were favored while private and CD4 specificities went missing.

A remark on this clonotype: The antigen is not known.

The TCR library protocol attached unique molecular identifiers to the individual cDNA molecules. TCRdb recomputed calls from the 5' RACE reads with MiXCR, one row per CDR3 protein. The repertoire holds over 55,000 distinct CDR3 sequences, more than 8.5% seen once, with under 9% in the top ten. Looked up from germline, CDR1 is SGHKS and CDR2 is YYEKEE (reference sequence). V was cut by 0 bases and J by 5 bases, with 11 bases left in between. The CDR3 length is 14 residues. What was sequenced was whole blood. This TCR was recovered from an adult who was a healthcare worker with PCR-confirmed SARS-CoV-2 infection or an uninfected control (not recorded which). The chain combines TRBV5-5 with TRBJ1-2; D remains ambiguous. Here the CDR3 reads CASSLEGRGYGYTF. DNA of the CDR3: TGTGCCAGCAGCTTGGAAGGTCGGGGATATGGCTACACCTTC.